The text below deals with one T cell receptor (beta chain). Its specificity is not known. Profiling relied on immunoSEQ multiplex PCR, and the TCRdb table lists in-frame clones only, not all of them. The table includes tens of thousands of clones, just under 75% detected once. The data were obtained in a study of early stage breast cancer tumors. About the research overall: The ER+/PR+/HER2- tumors included 7 to 9 ductal and a handful of lobular carcinomas. Roughly 9.6-fold was the mean read coverage per sample. Whole-study results and caveats: Enriched TCRB sequences shared across patients were mostly commonly generated sequences. Blood repertoires resembled normal breast more than tumor.

In germline, CDR1 is PRHDT, CDR2 FYEKMQ (reference sequence). Trimming stripped 5 bases from V and 2 bases from J, with 7 bases between. This CDR3 region has 13 residues. The sequence came from a person aged 25 to 40 with breast cancer. The genes are TRBV13 and TRBJ1-3; maybe TRBD1 (6 bases). The sample taken for sequencing was breast tumor tissue. The CDR3 loop is CASSPGAGNTIYF. The CDR3, as DNA: TGTGCCAGCAGCCCAGGGGCTGGAAACACCATATATTTT.